The 26 T cell receptor beta chains below come from one sample, sequenced in a study of shared clonotypes between healthy human individuals. TCRdb's table, derived via immunoSEQ multiplex PCR, lists solely in-frame clones and lacks some. Of about 820,000 clones in the sample, about 92% were seen once. Selected positively for CCR7 and CD45RO-negative, naive CD8 cells excluded terminally differentiated effector memory CD45RA+ cells. Material for sequencing was naive CD8+ T cells sorted from blood. The receptors were sampled from a man aged 30 to 45 in good health.

The gene calls are TRBV7-6 and TRBJ2-7; 10 positions match TRBD2. The CDR3 is 13 residues long. Germline V lookup: CDR1 SGHVS, CDR2 FNYEAQ. The trim removed 5 bases at V and 3 bases at J, leaving 1 base unmatched. Here the CDR3 reads CASSASGGYEQYF. DNA of the CDR3: TGTGCCAGCAGCGCTAGCGGGGGCTACGAGCAGTACTTC.

The chain carries TRBV6-5 and TRBJ1-1; D not certain. Trimming shortened V by 6 bases and J by 4 bases, and 18 bases separated the two germline ends. CDR1 MNHEY and CDR2 SVGAGI come from the germline V gene. This CDR3 spans 15 amino acids. The CDR3 coding sequence is TGTGCCAGCAGACCCCCACAGCTAAAGGGCACTGAAGCTTTCTTT. Encoded protein: CASRPPQLKGTEAFF.

The chain is built from TRBV27 and TRBJ2-2; TRBD2 matches 7 bases. CDR1 MNHEY and CDR2 SMNVEV come from the germline V gene (reference sequence). The V and J ends lost 10 bases and 1 base, in that order; junction bases with no gene match: 9. This CDR3 comprises 15 residues. This chain's CDR3 is CATRGERENTGELFF. CDR3 coding DNA: TGTGCCACCCGGGGGGAGCGGGAGAACACCGGGGAGCTGTTTTTT.

V usage is TRBV6-9 and J usage is TRBJ2-2; 8 bases line up with TRBD1. The CDR3 covers 14 residues. Germline CDR1 is MNHGY and CDR2 is SVAAGI. V shed 8 bases, J shed 4 bases, and the junction held 6 bases outside the gene matches. The CDR3 bases are TGTGCCAGCCCCTGGACAGGGAGCACCGGGGAGCTGTTTTTT. The encoded protein is CASPWTGSTGELFF.

V is TRBV5-1 and J is TRBJ2-7; D might be TRBD1 (5 bases). Germline V lookup: CDR1 SGHRS, CDR2 YFSETQ. The length of the CDR3 is 13 residues. With 0 bases removed from V and 7 bases from J, the gap between germline ends came to 11 bases. The CDR3 here is CASSLVGAAEQYF. The DNA for the CDR3 is TGCGCCAGCAGCTTGGTTGGGGCGGCGGAGCAGTACTTC.

This clone was counted once. The chain has TRBV2 and TRBJ2-1; D call uncertain. This CDR3 comprises 14 residues. CDR1 and CDR2 from the germline V gene are SNHLY and FYNNEI. V was shortened by 3 bases and J by 0 bases, with 6 bases between the two germline ends. The CDR3 coding sequence is TGTGCCAGCAGTGACAGAAACTCCTACAATGAGCAGTTCTTC. Its translation: CASSDRNSYNEQFF.

The chain employs TRBV9 and TRBJ2-2; the D call may be TRBD1 or TRBD2 (5 bases each). V lost 3 bases and J lost 4, with 10 bases in between. The CDR3 is 14 residues long. CDR1 is SGDLS and CDR2 is YYNGEE in the germline V gene. The CDR3 sequence is CASSGSGLTGELFF. The CDR3 DNA reads as TGTGCCAGCAGCGGATCGGGGCTCACCGGGGAGCTGTTTTTT. Based on the CDR3 plus reference TRBV9 and TRBJ2-2, the full variable domain is DSGVTQTPKHLITATGQRVTLRCSPRSGDLSVYWYQQSLDQGLQFLIQYYNGEERAKGNILERFSAQQFPDLHSELNLSSLELGDSALYFCASSGSGLTGELFFGEGSRLTVL.

The V gene is TRBV15, the J gene TRBJ1-2; TRBD1 might be the D (5 bases). V lost 9 bases, J lost 8 bases, and 22 bases lay in between. From germline, CDR1 is LNHNV and CDR2 YYDKDF (reference sequence). The CDR3 covers 14 residues. The CDR3 DNA follows: TGTGCCACAGGAGAACCCGACAGACCGGGGGGCTACACCTTC. It is translated as CATGEPDRPGGYTF. The variable domain in full, with the rest retrieved from reference TRBV15 and TRBJ1-2, is DAMVIQNPRYQVTQFGKPVTLSCSQTLNHNVMYWYQQKSSQAPKLLFHYYDKDFNNEADTPDNFQSRRPNTSFCFLDIRSPGLGDTAMYLCATGEPDRPGGYTFGSGTRLTVV.

The chain is built from TRBV29-1 and TRBJ2-7; the match to TRBD1 covers 7 bases. The ends lost 7 bases at V and 2 bases at J; junction bases unmatched: 5. The CDR3 is 12 amino acids. Germline V gene sequence: CDR1 SQVTM, CDR2 ANQGSEA. CDR3 nucleotide sequence: TGCAGCGCCGGGGACAGTCCCTACGAGCAGTACTTC. It encodes CSAGDSPYEQYF.

V and J are TRBV21-1 and TRBJ2-7. TRBV21-1 represents a pseudogene. The CDR3 extends over 18 amino acids. The CDR3, as DNA: TGTGCCAGCAGCAGGCCGGGTCCCGGGGGCTTCGGTTCCTACGAGCAGTACTTC. It is translated as CASSRPGPGGFGSYEQYF.

This rearrangement joins TRBV4-3 to TRBJ2-7; D perhaps matches TRBD2 (7 bases). Germline CDR1 and CDR2: LGHNA and YSLEER. The CDR3 is made up of 15 amino acids. V was trimmed by 0 bases and J by 5 bases, leaving 14 bases between them. CDR3 region: CASSQDQGRANEQYF. DNA for the CDR3: TGCGCCAGCAGCCAAGATCAGGGGAGGGCAAACGAGCAGTACTTC.

The chain uses TRBV21-1 and TRBJ2-4; the D call of TRBD1 is as the table states it, not checked on the DNA. TRBV21-1 is listed as a pseudogene. The CDR3 runs 14 residues. CDR3 coding DNA: TGTGCCAGCGGCCGACAGGGAGCCAAAAACATTCAGTACTTC. Translation gives CASGRQGAKNIQYF.

This chain joins TRBV19 and TRBJ2-3; TRBD1 is a possible D gene (6 bases). The CDR3 spans 15 residues. Trimming shortened V by 6 bases and J by 2 bases, and 15 bases separated the two germline ends. CDR1 is LNHDA and CDR2 is SQIVND in the germline V gene (reference sequence). In nucleotides, the CDR3 is TGTGCCAGTAGGGCTCAGGGGTCCTACACAGATACGCAGTATTTT. It is translated as CASRAQGSYTDTQYF.

The gene calls are TRBV5-4 and TRBJ2-7; either TRBD1 or TRBD2 may supply D (5 bases each). Trimming pared 2 bases from V and 2 bases from J, leaving 14 bases between. This CDR3 has 15 residues. Germline loops: CDR1 SGHNT, CDR2 YYREEE (reference sequence). The CDR3 DNA follows: TGTGCCAGCAGCTTCCGGGGCCAGCCCACCTACGAGCAGTACTTC. It yields the protein CASSFRGQPTYEQYF.

J is TRBJ2-7 and V is TRBV29-1; TRBD1 aligns across 8 bases. The trim removed 2 bases at V and 1 base at J, leaving 10 bases unmatched. Germline lookup yields CDR1 SQVTM and CDR2 ANQGSEA. The length of the CDR3 is 16 residues. In DNA form, the CDR3 reads TGCAGCGTTGAACGGGTCGACAGGGGAGGTTCCTACGAGCAGTACTTC. It is translated as CSVERVDRGGSYEQYF.

The CDR3 sequence is CSVQTGGNPYEQYF. The CDR3 DNA follows: TGCAGCGTTCAAACTGGCGGGAACCCCTACGAGCAGTACTTC. The rearrangement uses TRBV29-1 and TRBJ2-7, with D possibly TRBD2 on 6 matching bases. This CDR3 is 14 amino acids long. V was pared by 5 bases and J by 2 bases, with 16 bases between. Germline CDR1 and CDR2: SQVTM and ANQGSEA.

This chain uses TRBV4-3 with TRBJ1-5; possible D gene TRBD1, 5 bases. Looked up from germline, CDR1 is LGHNA and CDR2 is YSLEER. Trimming left V 1 base short and J 1 base short, with 8 bases between. The CDR3 length is 15 residues. The CDR3 bases are TGCGCCAGCAGCCAAGTGGCAGGGAGCAATCAGCCCCAGCATTTT. This sequence encodes CASSQVAGSNQPQHF.

The chain recombines TRBV4-1 with TRBJ1-5; D not certain. Germline V CDR1 and CDR2: MGHRA, YSYEKL. The CDR3 extends over 14 amino acids. Trimming shortened V by 0 bases and J by 1 base, and 4 bases separated the two germline ends. Here the CDR3 reads CASSQDSSNQPQHF. Written as DNA, the CDR3 is TGCGCCAGCAGCCAAGACTCCAGCAATCAGCCCCAGCATTTT.

The V and J genes are TRBV28 and TRBJ2-7; no clear D gene. The CDR3 is made up of 12 amino acids. The germline V gene encodes CDR1 MDHEN and CDR2 SYDVKM. The V and J ends lost 4 bases and 5 bases respectively, with 9 bases between them. In nucleotides, the CDR3 is TGTGCCAGCAGTTATAACAGCCACGAGCAGTACTTC. It codes for CASSYNSHEQYF. The variable domain in full, completed from reference TRBV28 and TRBJ2-7, reads DVKVTQSSRYLVKRTGEKVFLECVQDMDHENMFWYRQDPGLGLRLIYFSYDVKMKEKGDIPEGYSVSREKKERFSLILESASTNQTSMYLCASSYNSHEQYFGPGTRLTVT.

V and J are TRBV25-1 and TRBJ2-3; 9 positions agree with TRBD2. CDR1 MGHDK and CDR2 SYGVNS come from the germline V gene. Unmatched junction bases numbered 6, after V lost 3 bases and J lost 8 bases. The CDR3 length is 14 residues. The CDR3: CASSDRAGGTTQYF. The CDR3 nucleotides read TGTGCCAGCAGTGACAGGGCGGGAGGGACTACGCAGTATTTT.

The chain recombines TRBV6-5 with TRBJ2-7, with D perhaps given as TRBD1 or TRBD2 (6 bases each). V was trimmed by 6 bases and J by 4 bases, leaving 13 bases between them. The CDR3 loop spans 13 amino acids. The germline gives CDR1 MNHEY, CDR2 SVGAGI. CDR3 in amino acids: CASSERGRYEQYF. The CDR3 nucleotides are TGTGCCAGCAGCGAACGGGGGCGTTACGAGCAGTACTTC.

This chain connects TRBV29-1 to TRBJ2-5; 12 bases align to TRBD1. From germline, CDR1 is SQVTM and CDR2 ANQGSEA. This CDR3 comprises 14 residues. The J segment lost 1 base and the V segment lost 7 bases, leaving 4 bases of the junction unmatched. CDR3 in amino acids: CSAEGQGAQETQYF. CDR3 sequence (DNA): TGCAGCGCTGAGGGACAGGGGGCCCAAGAGACCCAGTACTTC.

CDR3 DNA: TGTGCCAGCTCACCCAGCCGGGACACATACAATGAGCAGTTCTTC. The encoded protein is CASSPSRDTYNEQFF. The rearrangement uses TRBV18 and TRBJ2-1, with a tentative D call TRBD1 (6 bases). This CDR3 is 15 amino acids long. Germline V CDR1 and CDR2: KGHSH, LQKENI. Trimming took 3 bases from V and 4 from J, leaving 13 bases between them.

The rearrangement uses TRBV7-6 and TRBJ2-7; TRBD2 might be the D (6 bases). V lost 1 base and J 4 bases, leaving 14 bases between the germline ends. The length of the CDR3 is 15 residues. Germline values: CDR1 SGHVS, CDR2 FNYEAQ. CDR3 DNA: TGTGCCAGCAGCTTAGGGGGGGAGAGAGTGTACGAGCAGTACTTC. Its translation: CASSLGGERVYEQYF.

The rearrangement links TRBV29-1 to TRBJ2-1; 8 bases line up with TRBD2. The V gene end was trimmed by 5 bases and the J gene end by 7 bases; junction bases not matched to a gene: 13. CDR3 size: 15 residues. Germline V gene lookup returns CDR1 SQVTM and CDR2 ANQGSEA. The CDR3 loop is CSVHGQAGVRNEQFF. CDR3 nucleotide sequence: TGCAGCGTTCACGGGCAAGCGGGAGTTCGAAATGAGCAGTTCTTC.

This chain connects TRBV9 to TRBJ2-1; 10 bases fit TRBD2. The length of the CDR3 is 13 residues. Germline V lookup: CDR1 SGDLS, CDR2 YYNGEE. V shed 7 bases and J 10 bases; nucleotides not matched to a gene: 8. The CDR3 is CASALAGEYEQFF. CDR3 coding DNA: TGTGCCAGCGCTCTAGCGGGAGAATACGAGCAGTTCTTC.